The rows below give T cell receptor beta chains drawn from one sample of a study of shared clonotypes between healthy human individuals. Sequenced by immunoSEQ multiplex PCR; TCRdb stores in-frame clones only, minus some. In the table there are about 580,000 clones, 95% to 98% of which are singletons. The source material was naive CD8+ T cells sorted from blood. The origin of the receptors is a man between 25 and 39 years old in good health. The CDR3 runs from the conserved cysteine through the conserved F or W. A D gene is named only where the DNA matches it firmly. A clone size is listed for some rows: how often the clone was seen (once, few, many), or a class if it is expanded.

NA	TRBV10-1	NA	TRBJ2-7	CASRRTAVYEQYF	TGCGCCAGCAGACGGACAGCTGTCTACGAGCAGTACTTC
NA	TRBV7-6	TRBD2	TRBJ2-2	CASSLERGLAGFTGELFF	TGTGCCAGCAGCTTAGAAAGGGGACTAGCGGGATTCACCGGGGAGCTGTTTTTT
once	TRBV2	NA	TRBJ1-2	CASTLRDPLYGYTF	TGTGCCAGCACATTAAGAGATCCTCTATATGGCTACACCTTC
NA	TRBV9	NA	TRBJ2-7	CASSVGGGTYEQYF	TGTGCCAGCAGCGTAGGTGGAGGGACCTACGAGCAGTACTTC
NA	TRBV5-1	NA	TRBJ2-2	CASSWTGAFGELFF	TGCGCCAGCAGCTGGACTGGGGCCTTCGGGGAGCTGTTTTTT
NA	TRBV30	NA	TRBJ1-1	CAWSASGGNTEAFF	TGTGCCTGGAGTGCGTCCGGGGGGAACACTGAAGCTTTCTTT
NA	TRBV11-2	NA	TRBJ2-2	CASSSPGHAAKGGELFF	TGTGCCAGCAGCTCTCCGGGACATGCGGCTAAAGGAGGGGAGCTGTTTTTT
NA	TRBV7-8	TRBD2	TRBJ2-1	CASSLRRSGDLDGEQFF	TGTGCCAGCAGCTTACGCCGGAGCGGGGACTTGGACGGTGAGCAGTTCTTC
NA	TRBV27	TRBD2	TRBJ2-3	CASSLGGRAADTQYF	TGTGCCAGCAGTTTGGGCGGGAGGGCCGCAGATACGCAGTATTTT
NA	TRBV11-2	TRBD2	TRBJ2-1	CASSPTAGESSYNEQFF	TGTGCCAGCAGCCCAACAGCGGGAGAGAGCTCCTACAATGAGCAGTTCTTC
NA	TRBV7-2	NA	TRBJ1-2	CASSLTGINYGYTF	TGTGCCAGCAGTTTAACCGGGATTAACTATGGCTACACCTTC
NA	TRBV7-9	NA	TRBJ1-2	CASSTSVGYGYTF	TGTGCCAGCAGCACCTCGGTGGGATATGGCTACACCTTC
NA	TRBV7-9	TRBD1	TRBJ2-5	CASSPTRTGAKETQYF	TGTGCCAGCAGCCCCACCCGGACAGGGGCTAAAGAGACCCAGTACTTC
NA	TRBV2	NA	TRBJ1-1	CAIRDRSLGAFF	TGTGCCATTCGCGACCGCTCACTTGGAGCTTTCTTT
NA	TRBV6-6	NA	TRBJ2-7	CASGIGADYEQYF	TGTGCCAGCGGGATTGGGGCGGACTACGAGCAGTACTTC
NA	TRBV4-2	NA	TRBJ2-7	CASSQPGTSYEQYF	TGTGCCAGCAGCCAGCCCGGGACCTCCTACGAGCAGTACTTC
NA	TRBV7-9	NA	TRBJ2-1	CASSLGAAGEQFF	TGTGCCAGCAGCTTGGGTGCGGCGGGTGAGCAGTTCTTC
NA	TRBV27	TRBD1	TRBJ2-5	CASSVNRGGETQYF	TGTGCCAGCAGTGTTAACAGGGGCGGGGAGACCCAGTACTTC
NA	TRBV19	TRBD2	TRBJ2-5	CASSIAGGRQETQYF	TGTGCCAGTAGTATAGCGGGGGGTCGGCAAGAGACCCAGTACTTC
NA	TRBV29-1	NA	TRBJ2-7	CSVEAGLYEQYF	TGCAGCGTTGAAGCAGGCCTCTACGAGCAGTACTTC
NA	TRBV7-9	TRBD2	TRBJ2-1	CASSLTLAGAFYNEQFF	TGTGCCAGCAGCTTAACGCTAGCGGGAGCCTTCTACAATGAGCAGTTCTTC
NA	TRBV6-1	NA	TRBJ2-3	CASSELAGAQDTQYF	TGTGCCAGCAGTGAGCTAGCCGGGGCCCAAGATACGCAGTATTTT
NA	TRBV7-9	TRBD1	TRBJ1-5	CASSYETGGASQPQHF	TGTGCCAGCAGCTACGAAACAGGGGGCGCGAGTCAGCCCCAGCATTTT
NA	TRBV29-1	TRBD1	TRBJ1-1	CSVGQGGYTEAFF	TGCAGCGTCGGACAGGGGGGTTACACTGAAGCTTTCTTT
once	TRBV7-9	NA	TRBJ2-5	CASSPRGARETQYF	TGTGCCAGCAGCCCCCGGGGAGCGCGGGAGACCCAGTACTTC
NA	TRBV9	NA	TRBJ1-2	CASSPRLYGPNYGYTF	TGTGCCAGCAGCCCCCGACTTTACGGGCCGAACTATGGCTACACCTTC
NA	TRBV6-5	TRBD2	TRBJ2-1	CASSYGLARNEQFF	TGTGCCAGCAGTTACGGACTAGCCCGCAATGAGCAGTTCTTC
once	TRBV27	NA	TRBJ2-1	CASSPRFHEQFF	TGTGCCAGCAGTCCCAGGTTTCACGAGCAGTTCTTC
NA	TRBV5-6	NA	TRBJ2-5	CASSGIRETQYF	TGTGCCAGCAGCGGGATTAGGGAGACCCAGTACTTC
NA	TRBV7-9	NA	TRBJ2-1	CASSLDSANNEQFF	TGTGCCAGCAGCCTAGATAGCGCGAACAATGAGCAGTTCTTC
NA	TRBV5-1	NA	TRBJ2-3	CASSPVGASTDTQYF	TGCGCCAGCAGCCCGGTCGGGGCTAGCACAGATACGCAGTATTTT
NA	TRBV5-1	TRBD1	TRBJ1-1	CASSLMTGGTEAFF	TGCGCCAGCAGCTTGATGACAGGGGGCACTGAAGCTTTCTTT
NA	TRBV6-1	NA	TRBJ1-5	CASSDALQPQHF	TGTGCCAGCAGCGATGCTCTACAGCCCCAGCATTTT
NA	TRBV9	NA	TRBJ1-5	CASSVSSSNQPQHF	TGTGCCAGCAGCGTATCCAGTAGCAATCAGCCCCAGCATTTT
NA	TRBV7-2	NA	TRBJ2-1	CASSYYSGDNEQFF	TGTGCCAGCAGCTATTATAGCGGAGACAATGAGCAGTTCTTC
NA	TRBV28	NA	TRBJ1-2	CASTPRSAAYYGYTF	TGTGCCAGCACCCCCCGTTCGGCAGCATACTATGGCTACACCTTC
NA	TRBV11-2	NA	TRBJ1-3	CASRTNSGNTIYF	TGTGCCAGCAGAACGAACTCTGGAAACACCATATATTTT
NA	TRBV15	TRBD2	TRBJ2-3	CATSRDRVAGGGDTQYF	TGTGCCACCAGCAGAGATAGAGTAGCGGGAGGGGGAGATACGCAGTATTTT
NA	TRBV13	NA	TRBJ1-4	CASSHWGDAEKLFF	TGTGCCAGCAGCCATTGGGGGGATGCGGAAAAACTGTTTTTT
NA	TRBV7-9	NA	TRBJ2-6	CASSLDPGLESSGANVLTF	TGTGCCAGCAGCTTAGATCCCGGGCTCGAAAGCTCTGGGGCCAACGTCCTGACTTTC
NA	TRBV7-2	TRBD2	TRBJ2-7	CASLLASRGVPYEQYF	TGTGCCAGCCTACTAGCGTCCCGCGGGGTACCCTACGAGCAGTACTTC
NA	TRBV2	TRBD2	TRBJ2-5	CASSGTLAGIQETQYF	TGTGCCAGCAGTGGTACCTTAGCGGGGATACAAGAGACCCAGTACTTC
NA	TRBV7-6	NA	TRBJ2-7	CASSSPGLNYEQYF	TGTGCCAGCAGCTCCCCAGGACTGAACTACGAGCAGTACTTC
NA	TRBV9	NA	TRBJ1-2	CASSVDVGGWHGYTF	TGTGCCAGCAGCGTAGACGTTGGGGGGTGGCATGGCTACACCTTC
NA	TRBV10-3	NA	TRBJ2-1	CAISRTGANEQFF	TGTGCCATCAGTAGGACTGGAGCTAATGAGCAGTTCTTC
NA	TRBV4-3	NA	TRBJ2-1	CASSQEGQREQFF	TGCGCCAGCAGCCAAGAGGGCCAACGTGAGCAGTTCTTC
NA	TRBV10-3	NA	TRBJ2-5	CAISDSTSRETQYF	TGTGCCATCAGTGACTCGACTAGTCGGGAGACCCAGTACTTC
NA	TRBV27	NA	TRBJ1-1	CASSWSQNTEAFF	TGTGCCAGCAGTTGGAGCCAGAACACTGAAGCTTTCTTT
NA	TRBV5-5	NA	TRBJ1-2	CASSSGGERSNYGYTF	TGTGCCAGCAGCTCTGGTGGGGAGAGAAGTAACTATGGCTACACCTTC
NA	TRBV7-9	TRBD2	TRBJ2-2	CASSLVASGIPGELFF	TGTGCCAGCAGCTTAGTTGCTAGCGGGATTCCCGGGGAGCTGTTTTTT
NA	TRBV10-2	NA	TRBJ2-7	CASSEEIRSHEQYF	TGCGCCAGCAGTGAGGAGATCCGCTCCCACGAGCAGTACTTC
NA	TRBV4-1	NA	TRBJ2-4	CASSQELDTMVGENIQYF	TGCGCCAGCAGCCAAGAATTGGACACCATGGTGGGCGAAAACATTCAGTACTTC